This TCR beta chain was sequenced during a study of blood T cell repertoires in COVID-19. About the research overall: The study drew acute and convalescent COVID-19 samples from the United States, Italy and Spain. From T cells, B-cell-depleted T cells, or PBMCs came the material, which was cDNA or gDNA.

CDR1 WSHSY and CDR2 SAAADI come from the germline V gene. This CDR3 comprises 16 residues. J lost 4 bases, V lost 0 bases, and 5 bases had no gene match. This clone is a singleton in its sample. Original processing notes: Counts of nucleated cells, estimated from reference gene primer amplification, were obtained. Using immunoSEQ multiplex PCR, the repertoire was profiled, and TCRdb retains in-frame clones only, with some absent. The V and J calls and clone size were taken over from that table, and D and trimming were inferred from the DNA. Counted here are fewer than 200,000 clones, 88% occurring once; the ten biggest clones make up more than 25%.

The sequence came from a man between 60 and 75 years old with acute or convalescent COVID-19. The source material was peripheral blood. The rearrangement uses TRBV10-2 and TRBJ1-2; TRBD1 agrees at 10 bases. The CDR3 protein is CASSESTGGAGYGYTF. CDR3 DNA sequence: TGCGCCAGCAGTGAGTCGACAGGGGGCGCGGGCTATGGCTACACCTTC.